This T cell receptor (beta chain) was observed in a study of cytomegalovirus exposure and HLA in healthy donors. Study-wide results and caveats: Roughly uniform sequencing depth across donors was assumed, possibly incorrectly. Later analysis reportedly placed an Asian-associated ancestry cluster below the approximately 650-donor mean in N-insertions. Most observed TCR sequences were rare, whereas some public TCRs were detected in many donors. In a later analysis, DRB1 alleles had the most associated TCRs; HLA-C alleles the fewest.

PCR was performed using 60 Vbeta and 13 Jbeta primers. Repertoires were generated with immunoSEQ multiplex PCR, while TCRdb's copy carries only in-frame clones and drops some. The data show around 150,000 clones, with roughly 75% seen just once and under 2.5% held by the top ten. Per the germline V gene, CDR1 is MNHEY and CDR2 is SMNVEV (reference sequence). The CDR3 is 15 amino acids. Trimming shortened V by 5 bases and J by 10 bases, and 20 bases separated the two germline ends. For this clone: Its antigen is not known.

The rearrangement uses TRBV27 and TRBJ1-4; D is undetermined. The TCR comes from a man aged 25 to 40 in good health and CMV-seronegative. Sequenced material: PBMCs. CDR3 sequence reads: CASSPWPDIGGKLFF. CDR3 coding DNA: TGTGCCAGCAGTCCCTGGCCGGATATAGGAGGAAAACTGTTTTTT.